This is a list of T cell receptor beta chains from one sample in a study of blood T cells in healthy people across ages. From the 5' RACE reads, TCRdb called clonotypes with MiXCR, one entry per CDR3 protein. Found here are roughly 2 million distinct CDR3 sequences, 40% to 55% of them singletons; the top ten hold roughly 2%. The sequencing input was blood. The receptors were gathered from a woman aged 40 to 50 in good health. Both conserved end residues are part of each CDR3. The D gene is left open where the match is weak. Rows may omit the clone size; those that give it use once, few, many or a size class.

size | J | V | D | length | CDR3 | DNA
few | TRBJ2-5 | TRBV19 | . | 15 | CASSTTGAPTETQYF | TGTGCCAGTAGTACCACCGGGGCCCCCACGGAGACCCAGTACTTC
. | TRBJ2-7 | TRBV6-1 | TRBD1 | 17 | CASGGDRETKSSYEQYF | TGTGCCAGCGGCGGGGACAGGGAAACGAAAAGCTCCTACGAGCAGTACTTC
few | TRBJ2-5 | TRBV20-1 | . | 13 | CSASLGLQEDQYF | TGCAGTGCTAGTTTGGGGCTCCAAGAGGACCAGTACTTC
. | TRBJ2-7 | TRBV2 | . | 15 | CASREGRASYNEQYF | TGTGCCAGCAGAGAGGGTAGGGCCTCCTACAATGAGCAGTACTTC
. | TRBJ1-2 | TRBV7-9 | TRBD1 | 16 | CASSLMARDSVYGYTF | TGTGCCAGCAGCTTAATGGCTAGGGACAGTGTGTATGGCTACACCTTC
few | TRBJ1-5 | TRBV20-1 | . | 14 | CSAKPSGANQPQHF | TGCAGTGCAAAGCCGTCGGGAGCGAATCAGCCCCAGCATTTT
few | TRBJ2-6 | TRBV12-3/TRBV12-4 | . | 11 | CASSHSNVLTF | TGTGCCAGCAGTCACAGCAACGTCCTGACTTTC
. | TRBJ2-5 | TRBV7-9 | . | 14 | CASSLNLEGQTQYF | TGTGCCAGCAGCCTCAATCTAGAAGGGCAGACCCAGTACTTC
. | TRBJ2-1 | TRBV5-1 | . | 15 | CASSDGFSRNDEQFF | TGCGCCAGCTCCGATGGGTTTTCGCGCAATGATGAGCAGTTCTTC
. | TRBJ2-7 | TRBV4-3 | TRBD2 | 15 | CASSQGQRGGSEQYF | TGCGCCAGCAGCCAAGGGCAGCGGGGGGGGTCCGAGCAGTACTTC
. | TRBJ1-2 | TRBV7-9 | . | 14 | CASSSPGGRLGYTF | TGTGCCAGCAGCTCCCCCGGGGGGCGCCTAGGCTACACCTTC
once | TRBJ2-1 | TRBV11-2 | . | 15 | CASSSTPGGYNEQFF | TGTGCCAGCAGCTCTACCCCTGGGGGCTACAATGAGCAGTTCTTC
few | TRBJ2-1 | TRBV9 | TRBD2 | 16 | CASSRGEGYTYNEQFF | TGTGCCAGCAGTCGGGGGGAGGGGTATACCTACAATGAGCAGTTCTTC
few | TRBJ2-5 | TRBV10-3 | . | 13 | CAISGGREETQYF | TGTGCCATCTCGGGGGGCCGCGAAGAGACCCAGTACTTC
few | TRBJ2-7 | TRBV4-3 | . | 15 | CASSQDRDRLYEQYF | TGCGCCAGCAGCCAAGACCGGGACCGCCTCTACGAGCAGTACTTC
few | TRBJ2-1 | TRBV13 | . | 13 | CASRLTGANEQFF | TGTGCCAGCAGGCTTACGGGGGCCAATGAGCAGTTCTTC
. | TRBJ2-7 | TRBV20-1 | . | 14 | CSASTLDIDYEQYF | TGCAGTGCTTCCACACTAGACATAGACTACGAGCAGTACTTC